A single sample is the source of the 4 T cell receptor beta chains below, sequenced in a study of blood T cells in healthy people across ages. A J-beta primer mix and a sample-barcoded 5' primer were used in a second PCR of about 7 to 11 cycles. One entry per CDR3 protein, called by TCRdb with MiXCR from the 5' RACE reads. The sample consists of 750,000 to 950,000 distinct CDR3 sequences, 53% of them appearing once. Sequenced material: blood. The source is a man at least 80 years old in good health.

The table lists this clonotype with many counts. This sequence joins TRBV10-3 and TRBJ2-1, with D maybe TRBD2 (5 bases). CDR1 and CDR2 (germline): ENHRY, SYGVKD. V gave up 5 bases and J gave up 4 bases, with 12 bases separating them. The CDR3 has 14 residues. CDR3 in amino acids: CAISPGILYNEQFF. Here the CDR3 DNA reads TGTGCCATCAGTCCGGGAATTCTTTACAATGAGCAGTTCTTC.

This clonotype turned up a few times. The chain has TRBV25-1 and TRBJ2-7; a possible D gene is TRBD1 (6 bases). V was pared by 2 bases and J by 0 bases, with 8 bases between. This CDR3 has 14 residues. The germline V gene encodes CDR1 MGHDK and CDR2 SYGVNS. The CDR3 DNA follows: TGTGCCAGCAGTGAAGGGGGCGCCTCCTACGAGCAGTACTTC. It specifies CASSEGGASYEQYF.

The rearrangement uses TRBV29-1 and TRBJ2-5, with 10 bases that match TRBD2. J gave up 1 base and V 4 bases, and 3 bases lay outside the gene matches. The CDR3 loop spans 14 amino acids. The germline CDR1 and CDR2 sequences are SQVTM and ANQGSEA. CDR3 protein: CSVASSGSQETQYF. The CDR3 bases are TGCAGCGTTGCGTCTAGCGGGAGCCAAGAGACCCAGTACTTC.

The CDR3 sequence: CSVDDVPPALYGYTF. The CDR3 DNA reads as TGCAGCGTTGACGATGTCCCCCCGGCCCTCTATGGCTACACCTTC. The chain combines TRBV29-1 with TRBJ1-2; D is unclear. The CDR3 has 15 amino acids. Germline lookup yields CDR1 SQVTM and CDR2 ANQGSEA. Trimming removed 3 bases at V and 4 bases at J, with 18 bases between.